The 26 T cell receptor beta chains below all came from one sample that was sequenced in a study of response to subunit inactivated influenza vaccine. TCRdb re-analysed the RT-PCR reads in MiXCR, keeping a single row per CDR3 protein. Of hundreds of thousands of distinct CDR3 sequences in the sample, about 17% were seen once. The material sequenced was CD4+ T cells sorted from PBMCs, taken around 25 months after vaccination. These TCRs come from a man in his fifties or sixties who received an inactivated influenza vaccine.

This sequence joins TRBV4-3 and TRBJ2-2; no definite D call. Trimming pared 5 bases from V and 6 bases from J, leaving 10 bases between. CDR1 LGHNA and CDR2 YSLEER come from the germline V gene. The CDR3 sequence is 13 residues long. The CDR3 loop reads CASSLRLAGELFF. The CDR3 coding sequence is TGCGCCAGCAGCTTGAGACTTGCCGGGGAGCTGTTTTTT.

The chain is built from TRBV5-1 and TRBJ2-3; D perhaps matches TRBD2 (6 bases). This CDR3 is 14 amino acids long. Trimming took 5 bases from V and 2 from J, leaving 12 bases between them. The germline V gene has CDR1 SGHRS and CDR2 YFSETQ. CDR3 DNA sequence: TGCGCCAGCAGGGTTAGCGGACTCACAGATACGCAGTATTTT. This codes for CASRVSGLTDTQYF.

This clonotype appeared a few times. The chain links TRBV5-1 to TRBJ2-3; the match to TRBD2 covers 14 bases. CDR1 and CDR2 (germline): SGHRS, YFSETQ. The CDR3 contains 17 residues. Losses at the gene ends were 3 bases for V and 1 base for J; bases not matched to a gene: 4. The CDR3: CASSSGTSGGRTDTQYF. The CDR3 region has the DNA TGCGCCAGCAGCTCAGGGACTAGCGGGGGACGCACAGATACGCAGTATTTT.

This clonotype was seen many times. V and J are TRBV28 and TRBJ1-1, with 7 bases that match TRBD1. The J segment lost 4 bases and the V segment lost 5 bases, leaving 7 bases of the junction unmatched. Germline values: CDR1 MDHEN, CDR2 SYDVKM. This CDR3 is built from 14 residues. Here the CDR3 DNA reads TGTGCCAGCAGTCTGACAGGGAGGAGCACTGAAGCTTTCTTT. It encodes CASSLTGRSTEAFF. Full variable domain (outside the CDR3, taken from reference TRBV28 and TRBJ1-1): DVKVTQSSRYLVKRTGEKVFLECVQDMDHENMFWYRQDPGLGLRLIYFSYDVKMKEKGDIPEGYSVSREKKERFSLILESASTNQTSMYLCASSLTGRSTEAFFGQGTRLTVV.

The chain has TRBV7-2 and TRBJ2-3; unclear D gene. The CDR3 runs 13 residues. Between the trimmed V and J ends, which lost 4 bases and 4 bases, there was a span of 9 bases. Germline V gene data show CDR1 as SGHTA and CDR2 as FQGNSA. CDR3 sequence: CASSSRVSDTQYF. The CDR3 DNA reads as TGTGCCAGCAGCTCCCGCGTTTCAGATACGCAGTATTTT.

This clonotype has at least ten counts. CDR3 loop: CASSQDSGANVLTF. In DNA, the CDR3 is TGTGCCAGCAGTCAGGACTCTGGGGCCAACGTCCTGACTTTC. This chain connects TRBV4-2 to TRBJ2-6; D gene uncertain. CDR3 length equals 14 residues. Germline CDR1 is LGHNA and CDR2 is YNFKEQ. V was shortened by 6 bases and J by 0 bases, with 6 bases between the two germline ends.

The chain carries TRBV11-2 and TRBJ2-3; TRBD2 agrees at 10 bases. J lost 5 bases, V lost 5 bases, and 16 bases had no gene match. Germline CDR1 reads SGHAT; CDR2 reads FQNNGV. This CDR3 spans 18 amino acids. DNA for the CDR3: TGTGCCAGCAGCCAGAATGCTCTAGCGGGGGCCCGGGGAGATACGCAGTATTTT. Amino acid sequence: CASSQNALAGARGDTQYF.

This clonotype was counted between two and nine times. The rearrangement joins TRBV21-1 to TRBJ2-1. TRBV21-1 is tagged as a pseudogene. The CDR3 totals 11 residues. CDR3 protein: CASRRDTEQFF. The DNA of the CDR3 is TGTGCCAGCAGACGAGACACTGAGCAGTTCTTC.

This clonotype was counted between two and nine times. This chain connects TRBV7-2 to TRBJ1-2, with a possible D match to TRBD1 (5 bases). The germline CDR1 and CDR2 sequences are SGHTA and FQGNSA. V was pared by 1 base and J by 4 bases, with 10 bases between. This CDR3 is built from 14 residues. The chain's CDR3 is CASSLEAGLYGYTF. DNA for the CDR3: TGTGCCAGCAGCTTAGAGGCAGGGCTCTATGGCTACACCTTC. Using reference TRBV7-2 and TRBJ1-2 for the parts outside the CDR3, the full variable domain is GAGVSQSPSNKVTEKGKDVELRCDPISGHTALYWYRQSLGQGLEFLIYFQGNSAPDKSGLPSDRFSAERTGGSVSTLTIQRTQQEDSAVYLCASSLEAGLYGYTFGSGTRLTVV.

This clonotype has more than one count but fewer than ten. The V gene is TRBV20-1, the J gene TRBJ2-4; D is ambiguous. V shed 1 base and J shed 9 bases, with 7 bases lying between them. CDR3 length equals 11 residues. The germline CDR1 and CDR2 sequences are DFQATT and SNEGSKA (reference sequence). CDR3 DNA: TGCAGTGCTAGAGCGTCGGCCATTCAGTACTTC. It translates to CSARASAIQYF.

The chain has TRBV7-6 and TRBJ2-5, with D perhaps given as TRBD1 or TRBD2 (6 bases each). Trimming stripped 5 bases from V and 7 bases from J, with 11 bases between. Germline assignment: CDR1 SGHVS and CDR2 FNYEAQ. The CDR3 is made up of 12 amino acids. The CDR3 loop reads CASSIEGGTQYF. The DNA of the CDR3 is TGTGCCAGCAGCATCGAGGGGGGGACCCAGTACTTC.

This clonotype was observed many times. CDR3 DNA sequence: TGCAGTGCTAGTTGGACAGGGACCTACGAGCAGTACTTC. It codes for CSASWTGTYEQYF. V is TRBV20-1 and J is TRBJ2-7; 8 bases map to TRBD1. Looked up from germline, CDR1 is DFQATT and CDR2 is SNEGSKA (reference sequence). Trimming cost V 3 bases and J 2 bases; bases outside gene matches: 3. The CDR3 length is 13 residues.

The V gene is TRBV7-9, the J gene TRBJ1-3, with a possible D match to TRBD1 (6 bases). The CDR3 totals 15 residues. Trimming took off 4 bases at V and 4 bases at J, with 14 bases between the two ends. Germline values: CDR1 SEHNR, CDR2 FQNEAQ (reference sequence). The CDR3 sequence is CASSSQGFKGNTIYF. The CDR3 DNA reads TGTGCCAGCAGCTCCCAGGGGTTCAAAGGAAACACCATATATTTT.

The chain employs TRBV7-2 and TRBJ1-5; D is ambiguous. Germline V gene data show CDR1 as SGHTA and CDR2 as FQGNSA. The CDR3 is 14 amino acids. V lost 3 bases and J lost 6, with 12 bases in between. CDR3 residues: CASSFMYQAQPQHF. CDR3 coding DNA: TGTGCCAGCAGCTTTATGTACCAGGCTCAGCCCCAGCATTTT.

In regard to this clonotype: A much more abundant neighbour one base away suggests this may be a read error. J is TRBJ2-1 and V is TRBV7-2, with a tentative D call TRBD2 (5 bases). V gave up 1 base and J gave up 5 bases, with 18 bases separating them. From germline, CDR1 is SGHTA and CDR2 FQGNSA. This CDR3 contains 17 residues. The CDR3 is CASSLVVGGRHDNEQFF. The CDR3 DNA follows: TGTGCCAGCAGCTTAGTAGTCGGCGGGCGCCACGACAATGAGCAGTTCTTC.

This clonotype appeared many times. The rearrangement links TRBV11-2 to TRBJ1-5; D is possibly TRBD1 (5 bases). The CDR3 runs to 15 residues. Trimming removed 0 bases at V and 6 bases at J, with 12 bases between. The V gene's germline CDR1 is SGHAT and CDR2 FQNNGV. The CDR3: CASSLEGGGGQPQHF. CDR3 DNA sequence: TGTGCCAGCAGCTTAGAAGGCGGTGGGGGTCAGCCCCAGCATTTT.

This clonotype was detected ten times or more. This sequence joins TRBV19 and TRBJ2-7, with 7 bases lining up with TRBD2. CDR1 is LNHDA, CDR2 SQIVND, per germline (reference sequence). The CDR3 spans 15 residues. The trim removed 6 bases at V and 2 bases at J, leaving 10 bases unmatched. CDR3 loop: CASRERAGAPYEQYF. CDR3 nucleotides: TGTGCCAGTAGAGAAAGGGCGGGAGCCCCCTACGAGCAGTACTTC.

The chain has TRBV3-1 and TRBJ2-5; the match to TRBD2 covers 10 bases. Germline V gene sequence: CDR1 LGHDT, CDR2 YNNKEL (reference sequence). CDR3 length: 17 amino acids. The junction had 9 bases not matched to a gene; V was cut back by 0 bases and J by 5 bases. Here the CDR3 DNA reads TGTGCCAGCAGCCAAGATAAGACTAGCGGGCCCCGGGAGACCCAGTACTTC. This sequence encodes CASSQDKTSGPRETQYF.

This clonotype was seen only a few times. The chain employs TRBV12-3 or TRBV12-4 and TRBJ2-7; D is perhaps TRBD2 (7 bases). The CDR3 has 14 residues. Trimming removed 4 bases at V and 5 bases at J, with 15 bases between. CDR3 nucleotides: TGTGCCAGCAGTTCCTACAGGGAGGGAAACGAGCAGTACTTC. It codes for CASSSYREGNEQYF.

The sample holds a few counts of this clonotype. V is TRBV28 and J is TRBJ2-4; D gene unclear. The V and J ends lost 5 bases and 6 bases respectively, with 14 bases between them. This CDR3 has 14 amino acids. Looked up from germline, CDR1 is MDHEN and CDR2 is SYDVKM. The DNA of the CDR3 is TGTGCCAGCAGTCCTACCGCGGACGGAAACATTCAGTACTTC. Translating it yields CASSPTADGNIQYF.

The CDR3 DNA reads TGTGCCAGCAGCCTAGGTATGGGGGGGGCTTTCTTT. It yields the protein CASSLGMGGAFF. V is TRBV11-2 and J is TRBJ1-1, with a tentative D call TRBD1 (5 bases). The germline V and J ends were trimmed by 5 bases and 11 bases, with 15 bases remaining between them. The CDR3 spans 12 residues. Germline CDR1 SGHAT, CDR2 FQNNGV. Filled out from reference TRBV11-2 and TRBJ1-1, the complete variable domain reads EAGVAQSPRYKIIEKRQSVAFWCNPISGHATLYWYQQILGQGPKLLIQFQNNGVVDDSQLPKDRFSAERLKGVDSTLKIQPAKLEDSAVYLCASSLGMGGAFFGQGTRLTVV.

This clonotype was counted ten times or more. This chain links TRBV5-6 with TRBJ2-2; weak D call: TRBD1 (5 bases). Germline loops: CDR1 SGHDT, CDR2 YYEEEE. V gave up 5 bases and J gave up 0 bases, with 8 bases separating them. CDR3 length: 14 residues. The CDR3 is CASSRQSNTGELFF. The CDR3 region has the DNA TGTGCCAGCAGTAGACAGTCGAACACCGGGGAGCTGTTTTTT.

This clonotype was counted between two and nine times. The CDR3 is CASSSGTNYNEQFF. The CDR3 region has the DNA TGTGCCAGCAGCTCCGGGACTAACTACAATGAGCAGTTCTTC. This chain connects TRBV7-2 to TRBJ2-1; 7 bases match TRBD2. Germline V gives CDR1 SGHTA, CDR2 FQGNSA. Trimming removed 4 bases from V and 3 bases from J; junction bases left unmatched: 3. CDR3 length equals 14 residues.

The J gene is TRBJ2-4, the V gene TRBV20-1; 8 bases are a match to TRBD1. Germline V CDR1 and CDR2: DFQATT, SNEGSKA (reference sequence). The CDR3 length is 16 residues. J gave up 1 base and V 6 bases, and 11 bases lay outside the gene matches. The CDR3 DNA reads TGCAGTGCATTATCAGGGGGCGATTTTGCCAAAAACATTCAGTACTTC. Translated: CSALSGGDFAKNIQYF.

This clonotype was recorded a few times. The J gene is TRBJ2-7, the V gene TRBV7-6; 13 bases map to TRBD2. In germline, CDR1 is SGHVS, CDR2 FNYEAQ. CDR3 length: 18 amino acids. V was clipped by 4 bases and J by 2 bases; unmatched bases: 11. The CDR3 nucleotides are TGTGCCAGCAGCTCCTCGGGACTAGCGGGAACCAAGGCCTACGAGCAGTACTTC. Amino acids: CASSSSGLAGTKAYEQYF.

This clonotype was picked up a small number of times. V usage is TRBV20-1 and J usage is TRBJ1-5; D gene ambiguous. V lost 6 bases and J lost 0, with 21 bases in between. The CDR3 is 17 residues long. Germline assignment: CDR1 DFQATT and CDR2 SNEGSKA (reference sequence). CDR3 in DNA: TGCAGTGCCCAAACGACCCGACAAACATATAGCAATCAGCCCCAGCATTTT. The encoded protein is CSAQTTRQTYSNQPQHF.